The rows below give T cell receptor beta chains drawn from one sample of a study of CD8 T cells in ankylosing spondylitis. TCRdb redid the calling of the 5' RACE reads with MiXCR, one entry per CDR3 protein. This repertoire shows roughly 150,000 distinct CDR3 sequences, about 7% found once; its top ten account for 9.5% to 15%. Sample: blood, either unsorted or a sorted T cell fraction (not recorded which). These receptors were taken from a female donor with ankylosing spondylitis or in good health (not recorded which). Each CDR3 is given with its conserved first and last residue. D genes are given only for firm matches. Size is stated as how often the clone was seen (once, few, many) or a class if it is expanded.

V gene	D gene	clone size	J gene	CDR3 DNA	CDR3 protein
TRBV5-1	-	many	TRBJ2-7	TGCGCCAGCAGCTTATCCTCAGGGGTGTCCGGCTACGAGCAGTACTTC	CASSLSSGVSGYEQYF
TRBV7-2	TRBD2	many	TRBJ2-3	TGTGCCAGCAGCTTAGCGGGGGGGTCTAGCACAGATACGCAGTATTTT	CASSLAGGSSTDTQYF
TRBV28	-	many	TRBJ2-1	TGTGCCAGCAGTTCAACCAGGGGGGGCTACAATGAGCAGTTCTTC	CASSSTRGGYNEQFF
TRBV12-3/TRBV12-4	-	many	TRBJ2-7	TGTGCCAGCAGTCCCGAAGATTGGGTCGGGGAGCAGTACTTC	CASSPEDWVGEQYF
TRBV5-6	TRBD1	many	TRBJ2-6	TGTGCCAGCAGCCTGGACAGGAACTTAGGGTTCTCTGGGGCCAACGTCCTGACTTTC	CASSLDRNLGFSGANVLTF
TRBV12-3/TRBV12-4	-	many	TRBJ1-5	TGTGCCAGCAGTTTAGCAGGGGCACATCAGCCCCAGCATTTT	CASSLAGAHQPQHF
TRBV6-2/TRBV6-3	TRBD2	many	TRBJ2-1	TGTGCCAGCAGTCCACCGACTAGCGCTAGCTCCTACAATGAGCAGTTCTTC	CASSPPTSASSYNEQFF
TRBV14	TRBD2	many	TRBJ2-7	TGTGCCAGCAGCCAAGTGGGACTAGCATACGAGCAGTACTTC	CASSQVGLAYEQYF
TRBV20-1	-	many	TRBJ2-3	TGCAGTGCTAGAGATGGTCGAACTCCGTCCGCAGATACGCAGTATTTT	CSARDGRTPSADTQYF
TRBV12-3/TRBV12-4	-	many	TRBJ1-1	TGTGCCAGCAGCGATCTTCCTGGTGTGTATAAAGCTTTCTTT	CASSDLPGVYKAFF
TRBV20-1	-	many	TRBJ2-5	TGCAGTGCTCCGTCCGAAGAGGACACTGAGACCCAGTACTTC	CSAPSEEDTETQYF
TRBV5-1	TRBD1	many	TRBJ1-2	TGCGCCAGCAGCCTAAGGACAGGGGAGTACTATGGCTACACCTTC	CASSLRTGEYYGYTF
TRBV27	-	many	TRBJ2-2	TGTGCCAGCAGCGTACAGGTGAACACCGGGGAGCTGTTTTTT	CASSVQVNTGELFF
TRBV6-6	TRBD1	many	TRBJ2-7	TGTGCCTGCAGACAGGGATCCTACGAGCAGTACTTC	CACRQGSYEQYF
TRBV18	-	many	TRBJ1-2	TGTGCCAGCTCACCACCGGCTCGACTTGGCTACACCTTC	CASSPPARLGYTF
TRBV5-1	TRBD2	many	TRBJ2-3	TGCGCCAGCAGCTTCGGACTAGCGGTTAGCACAGATACGCAGTATTTT	CASSFGLAVSTDTQYF